A single sample gave rise to the 28 T cell receptor beta chains below, sequenced in a study of technical replicates of blood from several donors. TCRdb's table, derived via immunoSEQ multiplex PCR, lists solely in-frame clones and lacks some. Here the sample spans around 17,000 clones, approximately 80% being singletons. Sequencing used PBMCs. Receptors originate from a human donor in good health. Some clones in this sample may be carry-over from other donors' samples.

This clone has more than one count but fewer than ten. The chain uses TRBV4-2 and TRBJ2-2, with D uncertain. Deletions cut 4 bases from V and 8 bases from J, with 8 bases between. Germline CDR1 is LGHNA and CDR2 is YNFKEQ. This CDR3 is built from 12 residues. CDR3: CASSRSSGELFF. CDR3 nucleotide sequence: TGTGCCAGCAGCCGTTCTTCTGGGGAGCTGTTTTTT.

The chain joins TRBV6-5 to TRBJ2-1; 7 bases agree with TRBD2. CDR3 size: 13 residues. The V and J ends lost 8 bases and 9 bases, in that order; junction bases with no gene match: 10. Germline lookup yields CDR1 MNHEY and CDR2 SVGAGI. The CDR3 region has the DNA TGTGCCAGCGCCCGCGGGGGTGAACGTGAGCAGTTCTTC. This translates into CASARGGEREQFF.

The genes are TRBV28 and TRBJ1-5; no reliable D call. The CDR3 spans 15 residues. V dropped 7 bases and J dropped 2 bases, with 15 bases sitting between them. CDR1 is MDHEN, CDR2 SYDVKM, per germline. DNA of the CDR3: TGTGCCAGCACCGTAGCGCCCTGGGGCAATCAGCCCCAGCATTTT. Translating gives CASTVAPWGNQPQHF.

V gene TRBV28 combines with J gene TRBJ1-4; TRBD1 agrees at 7 bases. Germline values: CDR1 MDHEN, CDR2 SYDVKM. Trimming removed 2 bases from V and 6 bases from J; junction bases left unmatched: 0. CDR3 length equals 13 residues. The CDR3: CASSLGTDEKLFF. Written as DNA, the CDR3 is TGTGCCAGCAGTTTAGGGACAGATGAAAAACTGTTTTTT.

V and J are TRBV29-1 and TRBJ2-1; possible D gene TRBD2, 6 bases. V was pared by 3 bases and J by 2 bases, with 14 bases between. Germline V lookup: CDR1 SQVTM, CDR2 ANQGSEA. The CDR3 contains 15 residues. The CDR3, as DNA: TGCAGCGTTGATTCCAGGGAGGCCCCCTACAATGAGCAGTTCTTC. Protein product: CSVDSREAPYNEQFF.

This chain uses TRBV27 with TRBJ2-7; 9 bases are shared with TRBD1. With V trimmed by 5 bases and J by 4 bases, 9 bases remained unmatched. The CDR3 spans 15 residues. CDR1 MNHEY and CDR2 SMNVEV come from the germline V gene (reference sequence). CDR3 amino acids: CASSDLGQGSYEQYF. DNA for the CDR3: TGTGCCAGCAGTGACCTGGGACAGGGTAGTTACGAGCAGTACTTC.

The chain combines TRBV5-1 with TRBJ2-2, with 7 bases matching TRBD1. The V and J ends lost 4 bases and 7 bases, in that order; junction bases with no gene match: 7. The germline gives CDR1 SGHRS, CDR2 YFSETQ. The CDR3 contains 14 residues. This CDR3 is CASSIGQVDGELFF. CDR3 DNA sequence: TGCGCCAGCAGCATCGGACAGGTCGACGGGGAGCTGTTTTTT.

This clone was picked up one time. The chain joins TRBV5-1 to TRBJ2-5, with a possible D match to TRBD1 (6 bases). The CDR3 has 14 amino acids. The V gene lost 1 base and the J gene lost 0 bases, with 7 bases spanning the gap. In germline, CDR1 is SGHRS, CDR2 YFSETQ. CDR3 bases: TGCGCCAGCAGCTTGTGGACAGACCAAGAGACCCAGTACTTC. Translation gives CASSLWTDQETQYF.

J is TRBJ2-7 and V is TRBV4-2, with 7 positions matching TRBD2. Germline trimming cut 3 bases from V and 7 bases from J; bases unmatched to any gene: 9. The CDR3 is 14 residues long. Germline loops: CDR1 LGHNA, CDR2 YNFKEQ. This chain's CDR3 is CASSHGEAAGEQYF. CDR3 coding DNA: TGTGCCAGCAGCCACGGAGAGGCAGCGGGGGAGCAGTACTTC.

A remark on this clone: The junction does not match germline at one end; this may be a read error. The chain is built from TRBV29-1 and TRBJ1-1, with D possibly matching TRBD1 (6 bases). Germline CDR1 is SQVTM and CDR2 is ANQGSEA. The CDR3 is 13 amino acids. The CDR3 coding sequence is TGCAGCGGAGCCCGGGACAAGAACGCTGAAGCTTTCTTT. It encodes CSGARDKNAEAFF.

This chain links TRBV2 with TRBJ2-2; 13 bases align to TRBD2. Germline-derived CDR1 and CDR2 are SNHLY and FYNNEI. V was pared by 5 bases and J by 8 bases, with 8 bases of the junction left unmatched. There are 16 residues in the CDR3. CDR3 protein: CASSPGLAGSGGELFF. As DNA, the CDR3 is TGTGCCAGCAGTCCGGGACTAGCGGGATCAGGGGGGGAGCTGTTTTTT.

This clone was counted a few times. The chain recombines TRBV9 with TRBJ1-5; D may be TRBD1 (6 bases). The CDR3 sequence is 15 residues long. CDR1 and CDR2 from the germline V gene are SGDLS and YYNGEE. Trimming took 6 bases from V and 0 from J, leaving 13 bases between them. CDR3 nucleotide sequence: TGTGCCAGCAACCCGACAGGATATAGCAATCAGCCCCAGCATTTT. The encoded protein is CASNPTGYSNQPQHF.

This chain joins TRBV29-1 and TRBJ2-3; unclear D gene. Near its end, the DNA agrees better with TRBJ1-5, so the J call may be wrong. Germline assignment: CDR1 SQVTM and CDR2 ANQGSEA. The CDR3 is 13 residues long. The DNA for the CDR3 is TGCAGCGTTCTCAGTCCCCCCGGGGATACGCAGCATTTT. Protein product: CSVLSPPGDTQHF.

This clone showed up just once. The V call is TRBV15, the J call TRBJ1-2; D is perhaps TRBD1 (5 bases). Germline V gene sequence: CDR1 LNHNV, CDR2 YYDKDF (reference sequence). V shed 0 bases and J shed 8 bases, with 10 bases lying between them. The CDR3 length is 13 residues. The CDR3 loop reads CATSRDPGHGYTF. CDR3 sequence (DNA): TGTGCCACCAGCAGAGATCCAGGGCACGGCTACACCTTC.

The genes are TRBV7-6 and TRBJ2-7, with 9 nucleotides matching TRBD1. After removal of 5 bases from V and 3 bases from J, the junction contained 14 bases not matched to a gene. This CDR3 region has 17 residues. CDR1 and CDR2 from the germline V gene are SGHVS and FNYEAQ. The CDR3 DNA is TGTGCCAGCAGCCCGGGACAGGGCGCCTTCGGGTTCTACGAGCAGTACTTC. Its protein is CASSPGQGAFGFYEQYF. The full variable domain, with the rest looked up from reference TRBV7-6 and TRBJ2-7, is GAGVSQSPRYKVTKRGQDVALRCDPISGHVSLYWYRQALGQGPEFLTYFNYEAQQDKSGLPNDRFSAERPEGSISTLTIQRTEQRDSAMYRCASSPGQGAFGFYEQYFGPGTRLTVT.

CDR3 in amino acids: CASSIRAEEAKNIQYF. The CDR3 region has the DNA TGTGCCAGCAGCATTCGAGCGGAGGAAGCCAAAAACATTCAGTACTTC. V usage is TRBV7-9 and J usage is TRBJ2-4; D perhaps matches TRBD2 (5 bases). The V and J ends lost 5 bases and 0 bases respectively, with 14 bases between them. Germline CDR1 is SEHNR and CDR2 is FQNEAQ (reference sequence). The length of the CDR3 is 16 residues.

This chain connects TRBV30 to TRBJ1-5; D perhaps matches TRBD1 (5 bases). The germline CDR1 and CDR2 sequences are GTSNPN and SVGIG (reference sequence). V shed 2 bases and J shed 6 bases, with 11 bases lying between them. The CDR3 is 13 residues long. CDR3 DNA sequence: TGTGCCTGGAGTAAACAGGCAGCTCAGCCCCAGCATTTT. It encodes CAWSKQAAQPQHF.

This clone was found a few times. The chain uses TRBV7-9 and TRBJ1-1; a weak D match, TRBD1 (5 bases). The CDR3 totals 14 residues. The V gene's germline CDR1 is SEHNR and CDR2 FQNEAQ (reference sequence). Trimming stripped 1 base from V and 7 bases from J, with 13 bases between. CDR3 DNA: TGTGCCAGCAGCTTAGATGGGGCCTATGGTGAAGCTTTCTTT. Protein product: CASSLDGAYGEAFF.

The chain recombines TRBV28 with TRBJ2-1, with 8 bases fitting TRBD2. CDR3 length equals 13 residues. After removal of 4 bases from V and 6 bases from J, the junction contained 2 bases not matched to a gene. Germline loops: CDR1 MDHEN, CDR2 SYDVKM. The CDR3 DNA reads TGTGCCAGCAGTTCGGGACTAGTCAATGAGCAGTTCTTC. Its protein product is CASSSGLVNEQFF. Filled out from reference TRBV28 and TRBJ2-1, the complete variable domain reads DVKVTQSSRYLVKRTGEKVFLECVQDMDHENMFWYRQDPGLGLRLIYFSYDVKMKEKGDIPEGYSVSREKKERFSLILESASTNQTSMYLCASSSGLVNEQFFGPGTRLTVL.

Written as DNA, the CDR3 is TGTGCCAGCGGTTCTAGAGGCCCCCACACCGGGGAGCTGTTTTTT. Translating it yields CASGSRGPHTGELFF. V and J are TRBV6-1 and TRBJ2-2; D not resolved. CDR3 length: 15 amino acids. CDR1 is MNHNS, CDR2 SASEGT, per germline. The V gene lost 8 bases and the J gene lost 3 bases, with 16 bases spanning the gap.

The chain uses TRBV6-5 and TRBJ1-6, with D possibly TRBD1 on 6 matching bases. Germline V lookup: CDR1 MNHEY, CDR2 SVGAGI. The CDR3 has 14 amino acids. The V end lost 6 bases, the J end lost 7 bases, and 13 bases lay between the germline ends. The CDR3 here is CASRSGTTNSPLHF. As DNA, the CDR3 is TGTGCCAGCAGATCCGGGACAACCAATTCACCCCTCCACTTT.

The chain joins TRBV5-1 to TRBJ1-2; tentative D call: TRBD1 (5 bases). The CDR3 has 14 residues. With 4 bases removed from V and 6 bases from J, the gap between germline ends came to 16 bases. Germline V gene sequence: CDR1 SGHRS, CDR2 YFSETQ. CDR3 bases: TGCGCCAGCAGCCTCTCTACAGGCTACGATGGCTACACCTTC. Its translation is CASSLSTGYDGYTF.

J is TRBJ2-3 and V is TRBV5-1, with 8 positions matching TRBD2. The CDR3 is 15 residues long. The trim removed 4 bases at V and 5 bases at J, leaving 9 bases unmatched. Per the germline V gene, CDR1 is SGHRS and CDR2 is YFSETQ. CDR3 nucleotide sequence: TGCGCCAGCAGCAAGCGGGAGTTCGGTAAAGATACGCAGTATTTT. It is translated as CASSKREFGKDTQYF. Complete variable domain (other parts from reference TRBV5-1 and TRBJ2-3): KAGVTQTPRYLIKTRGQQVTLSCSPISGHRSVSWYQQTPGQGLQFLFEYFSETQRNKGNFPGRFSGRQFSNSRSEMNVSTLELGDSALYLCASSKREFGKDTQYFGPGTRLTVL.

The chain combines TRBV7-6 with TRBJ2-1; 8 bases align to TRBD2. Per the germline V gene, CDR1 is SGHVS and CDR2 is FNYEAQ. Losses at the gene ends were 3 bases for V and 1 base for J; bases not matched to a gene: 8. This CDR3 has 17 amino acids. Here the CDR3 DNA reads TGTGCCAGCAGCTTGGGAGACGCGGGAGGATCCTACAATGAGCAGTTCTTC. Protein sequence: CASSLGDAGGSYNEQFF.

The CDR3 loop is CASSEAFGVHHEQYF. The CDR3 DNA is TGTGCCAGCAGTGAAGCGTTCGGGGTGCACCACGAGCAGTACTTC. The genes are TRBV2 and TRBJ2-7; perhaps TRBD2 as D (5 bases). V gave up 0 bases and J gave up 5 bases, with 14 bases separating them. Germline V gene lookup returns CDR1 SNHLY and CDR2 FYNNEI. CDR3 size: 15 residues.

The CDR3 sequence: CASQGDEQYF. In DNA, the CDR3 is TGTGCCAGTCAGGGGGACGAGCAGTACTTC. The rearrangement joins TRBV6-5 to TRBJ2-7, with TRBD1 matching 7 bases. V gave up 9 bases and J gave up 5 bases; unmatched junction bases: 1. The CDR3 consists of 10 residues. The germline CDR1 and CDR2 sequences are MNHEY and SVGAGI.

The chain recombines TRBV7-8 with TRBJ2-7; possibly TRBD1 for D (5 bases). The CDR3 loop spans 12 amino acids. V gave up 6 bases and J gave up 3 bases, with 9 bases separating them. Germline values: CDR1 SGHVS, CDR2 FQNEAQ. CDR3 in amino acids: CASRGQGYEQYF. CDR3 nucleotides: TGTGCCAGCAGAGGGCAGGGCTACGAGCAGTACTTC.

There are a few counts of this clone. The DNA of the CDR3 is TGTGCCAGTAGTATAGGACTAGCGGGAGGCCCAGTGGAGCAGTACTTC. Translated: CASSIGLAGGPVEQYF. The chain carries TRBV19 and TRBJ2-7; 13 bases match TRBD2. CDR1 is LNHDA and CDR2 is SQIVND in the germline V gene (reference sequence). The J segment lost 7 bases and the V segment lost 1 base, leaving 7 bases of the junction unmatched. The CDR3 sequence is 16 residues long.